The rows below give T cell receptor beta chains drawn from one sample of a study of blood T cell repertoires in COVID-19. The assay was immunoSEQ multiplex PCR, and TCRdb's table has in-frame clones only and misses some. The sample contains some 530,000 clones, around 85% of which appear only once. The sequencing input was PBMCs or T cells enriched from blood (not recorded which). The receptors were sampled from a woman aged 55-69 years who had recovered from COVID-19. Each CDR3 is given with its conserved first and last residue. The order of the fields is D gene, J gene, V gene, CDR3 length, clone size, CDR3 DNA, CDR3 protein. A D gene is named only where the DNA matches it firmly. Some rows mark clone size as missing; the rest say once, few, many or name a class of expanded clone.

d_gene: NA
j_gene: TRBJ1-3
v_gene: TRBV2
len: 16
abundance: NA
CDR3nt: TGTGCCAGCAGTGGCTCGGGACACTTGGTTGGAAACACCATATATTTT
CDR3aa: CASSGSGHLVGNTIYF

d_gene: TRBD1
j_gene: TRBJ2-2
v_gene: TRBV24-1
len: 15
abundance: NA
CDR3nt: TGTGCCACCAGTGATTTTGACAGGGGTGGCGGGGAGCTGTTTTTT
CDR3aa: CATSDFDRGGGELFF

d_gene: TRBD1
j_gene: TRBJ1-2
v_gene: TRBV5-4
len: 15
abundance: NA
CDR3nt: TGTGCCAGCAGCTTGAGGACAGGGGCAAACTATGGCTACACCTTC
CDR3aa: CASSLRTGANYGYTF

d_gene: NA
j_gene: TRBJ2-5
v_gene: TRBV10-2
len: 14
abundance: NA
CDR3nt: TGCGCCAGCAGGGGGGCTAGCCTAGGGGAGACCCAGTACTTC
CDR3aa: CASRGASLGETQYF

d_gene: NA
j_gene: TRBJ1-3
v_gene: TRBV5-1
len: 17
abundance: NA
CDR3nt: TGCGCCAGCAGCTACAGCCATGGCAGGGTCCCTGGAAACACCATATATTTT
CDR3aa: CASSYSHGRVPGNTIYF

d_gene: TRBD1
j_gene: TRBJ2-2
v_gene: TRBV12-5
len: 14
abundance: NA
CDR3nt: TGTGCTAGTGAGGGACAGGGTAACACCGGGGAGCTGTTTTTT
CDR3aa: CASEGQGNTGELFF

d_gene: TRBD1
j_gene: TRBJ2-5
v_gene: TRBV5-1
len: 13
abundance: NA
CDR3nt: TGCGCCAGTTCGGACAGGCCTCAAGAGACCCAGTACTTC
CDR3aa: CASSDRPQETQYF

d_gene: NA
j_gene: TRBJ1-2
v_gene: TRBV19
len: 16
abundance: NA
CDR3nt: TGTGCCAGTACCACGACTAAGCCCATTCAGGTCGGTGGCTACACCTTC
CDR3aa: CASTTTKPIQVGGYTF

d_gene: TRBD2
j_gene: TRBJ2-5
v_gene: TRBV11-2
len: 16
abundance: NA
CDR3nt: TGTGCCAGCAGCTTGAGTAGCGGGGGATTTTCAGAGACCCAGTACTTC
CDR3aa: CASSLSSGGFSETQYF

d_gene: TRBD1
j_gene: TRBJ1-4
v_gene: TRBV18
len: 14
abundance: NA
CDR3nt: TGTGCCAGCTCACGGACAGGCCTTAATGAAAAACTGTTTTTT
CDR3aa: CASSRTGLNEKLFF

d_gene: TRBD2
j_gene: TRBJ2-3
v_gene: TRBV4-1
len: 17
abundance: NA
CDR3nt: TGCGCCAGCAGCCGCGGGACTAGCGGCACTAGCACAGATACGCAGTATTTT
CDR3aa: CASSRGTSGTSTDTQYF

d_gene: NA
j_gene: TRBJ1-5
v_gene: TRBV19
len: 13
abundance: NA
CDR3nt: TGTGCCAGTAACGGGTCTCGGAATCAGCCCCAGCATTTT
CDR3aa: CASNGSRNQPQHF

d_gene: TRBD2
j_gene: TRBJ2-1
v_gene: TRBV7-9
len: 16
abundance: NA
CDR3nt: TGTGCCAGCAGCTTAGGAGCGGGGGCTGGGGGAAATGAGCAGTTCTTC
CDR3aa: CASSLGAGAGGNEQFF

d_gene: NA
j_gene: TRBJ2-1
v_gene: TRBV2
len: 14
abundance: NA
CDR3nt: TGTGCCAGCGGTAGCGGCAGCTCCTACAATGAGCAGTTCTTC
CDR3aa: CASGSGSSYNEQFF

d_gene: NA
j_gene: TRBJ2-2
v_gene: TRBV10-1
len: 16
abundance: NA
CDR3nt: TGCGCCAGCAGTGAGTCTATGGGAGTGGGCACCGGGGAGCTGTTTTTT
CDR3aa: CASSESMGVGTGELFF

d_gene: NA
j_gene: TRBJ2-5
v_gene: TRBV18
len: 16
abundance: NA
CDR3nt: TGTGCCAGCTCACTTCTATTAACAGGGTTCGGCGAGACCCAGTACTTC
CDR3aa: CASSLLLTGFGETQYF

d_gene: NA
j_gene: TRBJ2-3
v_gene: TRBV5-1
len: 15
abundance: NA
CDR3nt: TGCGCCAGCAGCCCGCCCCGGCGGGCGGAAGATACGCAGTATTTT
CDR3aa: CASSPPRRAEDTQYF

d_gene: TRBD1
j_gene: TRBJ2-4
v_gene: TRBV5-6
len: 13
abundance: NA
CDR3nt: TGTGCCAGCAGCTTCTGGACAGGGGGTATTCAGTACTTC
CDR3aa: CASSFWTGGIQYF

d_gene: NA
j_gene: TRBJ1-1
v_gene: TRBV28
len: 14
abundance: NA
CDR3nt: TGTGCCAGCAGTGCGCCGGGACAAAGAACTGAAGCTTTCTTT
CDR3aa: CASSAPGQRTEAFF

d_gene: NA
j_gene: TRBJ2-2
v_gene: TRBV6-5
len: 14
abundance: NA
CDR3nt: TGTGCCAGCAGTTACTTACAGACCACCGGGGAGCTGTTTTTT
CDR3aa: CASSYLQTTGELFF

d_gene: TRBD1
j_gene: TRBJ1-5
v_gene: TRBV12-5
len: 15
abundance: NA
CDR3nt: TGTGCTAGTGGTTCCTCCGGGACAGGGGGAAAGCCCCAGCATTTT
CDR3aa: CASGSSGTGGKPQHF

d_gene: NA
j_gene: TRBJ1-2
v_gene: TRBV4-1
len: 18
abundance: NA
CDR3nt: TGCGCCAGCAGCCGAACAACTCAGGGGCAGGGGAAATCCTATGGCTACACCTTC
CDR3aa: CASSRTTQGQGKSYGYTF

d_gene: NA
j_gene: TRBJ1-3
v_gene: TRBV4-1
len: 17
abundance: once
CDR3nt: TGCGCCAGCAGCCAAGATCCGCCAATCTACTCTGGAAACACCATATATTTT
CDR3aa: CASSQDPPIYSGNTIYF

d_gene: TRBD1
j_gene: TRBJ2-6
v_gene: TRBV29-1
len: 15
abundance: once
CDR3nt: TGCAGCGTTCGCGGACAGGGAACTGGGGCCAACGTCCTGACTTTC
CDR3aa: CSVRGQGTGANVLTF

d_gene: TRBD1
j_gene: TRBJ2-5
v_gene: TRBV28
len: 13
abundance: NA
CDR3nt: TGTGCCAGCAGGCGGACAGGGAAAGAGACCCAGTACTTC
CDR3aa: CASRRTGKETQYF

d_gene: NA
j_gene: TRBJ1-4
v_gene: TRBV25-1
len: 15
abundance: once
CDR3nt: TGTGCCAGCAGAGTTCTGGTGGGTGAGGGTGAAAAACTGTTTTTT
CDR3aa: CASRVLVGEGEKLFF

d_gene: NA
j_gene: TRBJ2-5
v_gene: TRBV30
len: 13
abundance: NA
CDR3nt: TGTGCCTGGAACCGGCGGGGGCCAGAGACCCAGTACTTC
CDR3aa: CAWNRRGPETQYF

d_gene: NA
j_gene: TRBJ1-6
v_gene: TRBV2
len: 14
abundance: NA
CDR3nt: TGTGCCAGCATCCCGCAGGGGTTCAATTCACCCCTCCACTTT
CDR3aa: CASIPQGFNSPLHF

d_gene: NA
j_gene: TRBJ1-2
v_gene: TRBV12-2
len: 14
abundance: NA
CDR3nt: TGTGCAAGTCGCTTAGTGCCGGGGAACTATGGCTACACCTTC
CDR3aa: CASRLVPGNYGYTF

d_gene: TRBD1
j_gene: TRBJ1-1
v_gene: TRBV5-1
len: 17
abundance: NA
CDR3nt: TGCGCCAGCAGCCCCCCGAGACAGGGTGTTGGGGACACTGAAGCTTTCTTT
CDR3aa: CASSPPRQGVGDTEAFF

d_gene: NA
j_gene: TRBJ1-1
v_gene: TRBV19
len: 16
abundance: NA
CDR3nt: TGTGCCAGTAGTATCTTTAAGGGACATAAAAACACTGAAGCTTTCTTT
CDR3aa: CASSIFKGHKNTEAFF

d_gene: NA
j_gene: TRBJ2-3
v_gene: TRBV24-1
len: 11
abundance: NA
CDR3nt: TGTGCCACCGGGGAGACAGATACGCAGTATTTT
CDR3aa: CATGETDTQYF

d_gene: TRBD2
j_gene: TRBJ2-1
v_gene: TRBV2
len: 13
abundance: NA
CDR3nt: TGTGCCAGCACCGGGACTAGCGGCATTGAGCAGTTCTTC
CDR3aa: CASTGTSGIEQFF

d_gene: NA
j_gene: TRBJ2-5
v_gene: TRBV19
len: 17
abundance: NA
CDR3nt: TGTGCCAGTAGTCGGGGAGGAGGGGACCCCCTCCAAGAGACCCAGTACTTC
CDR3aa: CASSRGGGDPLQETQYF

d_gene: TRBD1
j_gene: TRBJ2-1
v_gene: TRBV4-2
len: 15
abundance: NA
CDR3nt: TGTGCCAGCAGCTTGGACAGGGGTAATCTCAATGAGCAGTTCTTC
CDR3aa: CASSLDRGNLNEQFF

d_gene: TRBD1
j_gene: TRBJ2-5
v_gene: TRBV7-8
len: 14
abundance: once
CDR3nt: TGTGCCAGCGCAATACAGGGGAGCCAAGAGACCCAGTACTTC
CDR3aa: CASAIQGSQETQYF

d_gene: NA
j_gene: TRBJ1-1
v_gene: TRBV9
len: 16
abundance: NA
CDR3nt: TGTGCCAGCAGCGTTGCCGACACAGGGCTGAACACTGAAGCTTTCTTT
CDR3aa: CASSVADTGLNTEAFF

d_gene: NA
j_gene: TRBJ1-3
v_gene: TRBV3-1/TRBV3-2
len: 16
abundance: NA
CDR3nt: TGTGCCAGCAGCCAAGATGGGGGGGCATATGGAAACACCATATATTTT
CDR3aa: CASSQDGGAYGNTIYF

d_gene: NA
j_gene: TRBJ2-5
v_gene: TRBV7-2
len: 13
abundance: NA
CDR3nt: TGTGCCAGCAGCGCGGACAGTCAAGAGACCCAGTACTTC
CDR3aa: CASSADSQETQYF

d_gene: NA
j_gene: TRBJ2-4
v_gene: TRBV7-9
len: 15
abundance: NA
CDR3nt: TGTGCCAGCAGCAGACTAGGCCCAGTCAAAAACATTCAGTACTTC
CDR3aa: CASSRLGPVKNIQYF

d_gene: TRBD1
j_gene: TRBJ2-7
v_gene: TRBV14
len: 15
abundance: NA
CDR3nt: TGTGCCAGCAGCCCGAGGGACAGGGGACCTTCGGGGCAGTACTTC
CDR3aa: CASSPRDRGPSGQYF

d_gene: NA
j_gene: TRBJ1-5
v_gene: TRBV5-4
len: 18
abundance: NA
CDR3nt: TGTGCCAGCAGCTTGGCCCCTGAAAAAAGGCCGGGGAATCAGCCCCAGCATTTT
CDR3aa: CASSLAPEKRPGNQPQHF

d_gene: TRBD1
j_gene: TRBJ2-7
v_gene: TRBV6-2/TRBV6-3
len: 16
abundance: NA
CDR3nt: TGTGCCAGCAGCCCCCCTCCGGGACAGGGTAACCACGAGCAGTACTTC
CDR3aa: CASSPPPGQGNHEQYF

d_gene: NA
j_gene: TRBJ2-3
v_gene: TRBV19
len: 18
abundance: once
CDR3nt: TGTGCCAGTAGCCCAAGGGGGGGGGCCACACATAGCACAGATACGCAGTATTTT
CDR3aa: CASSPRGGATHSTDTQYF

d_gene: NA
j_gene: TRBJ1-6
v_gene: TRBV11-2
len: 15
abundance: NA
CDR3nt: TGTGCCAGCCGACCCTCAGGGCCTACTAATTCACCCCTCCACTTT
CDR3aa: CASRPSGPTNSPLHF